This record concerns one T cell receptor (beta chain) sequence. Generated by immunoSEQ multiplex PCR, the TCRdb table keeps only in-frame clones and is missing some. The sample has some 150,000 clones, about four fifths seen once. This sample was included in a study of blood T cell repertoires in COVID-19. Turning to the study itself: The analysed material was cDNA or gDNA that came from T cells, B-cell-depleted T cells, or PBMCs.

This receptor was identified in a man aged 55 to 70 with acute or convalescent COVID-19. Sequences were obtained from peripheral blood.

The CDR3 here is CASSYTSGAYEQYF. CDR3 sequence (DNA): TGTGCCAGCAGTTACACTAGCGGGGCCTACGAGCAGTACTTC. V usage is TRBV27 and J usage is TRBJ2-7; TRBD2 matches at 10 bases. Germline V CDR1 and CDR2: MNHEY, SMNVEV (reference sequence). The ends lost 4 bases at V and 2 bases at J; junction bases unmatched: 2. The CDR3 is made up of 14 amino acids.